This T cell receptor (beta chain) was found in a study of technical replicates of blood from a few donors. This clone was counted a single time. Profiled with immunoSEQ multiplex PCR; TCRdb holds only in-frame clones, not every one. Of about 53,000 clones listed, roughly 86% were seen once; the top ten hold approximately 5.4%. The germline V gene has CDR1 KGHSH and CDR2 LQKENI. CDR3 length equals 16 residues. Trimming took off 3 bases at V and 2 bases at J, with 13 bases between the two ends. The sequence derives from a human donor in good health. Some clones in this sample may be carry-over from other donors' samples. Input material: PBMCs. The V call is TRBV18, the J call TRBJ2-2; weak D call: TRBD2 (5 bases). The CDR3 DNA sequence: TGTGCCAGCTCACCGAACGGGATGACAAACACCGGGGAGCTGTTTTTT. It specifies CASSPNGMTNTGELFF.